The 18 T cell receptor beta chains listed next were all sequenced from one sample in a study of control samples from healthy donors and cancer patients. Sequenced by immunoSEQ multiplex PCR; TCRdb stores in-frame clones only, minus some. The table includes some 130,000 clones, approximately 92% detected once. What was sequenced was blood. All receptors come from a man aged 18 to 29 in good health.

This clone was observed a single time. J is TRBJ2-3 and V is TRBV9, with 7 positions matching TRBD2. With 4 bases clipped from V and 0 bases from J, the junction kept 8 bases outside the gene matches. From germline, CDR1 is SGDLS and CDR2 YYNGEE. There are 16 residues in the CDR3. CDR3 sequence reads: CASSTQRGQSTDTQYF. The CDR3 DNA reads TGTGCCAGCAGCACTCAGCGGGGCCAAAGCACAGATACGCAGTATTTT.

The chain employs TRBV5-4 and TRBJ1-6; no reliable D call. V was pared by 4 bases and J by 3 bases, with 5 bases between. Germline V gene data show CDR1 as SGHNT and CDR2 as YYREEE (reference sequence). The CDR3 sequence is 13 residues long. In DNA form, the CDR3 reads TGTGCCAGCAGCATGGACTATAATTCACCCCTCCACTTT. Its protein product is CASSMDYNSPLHF. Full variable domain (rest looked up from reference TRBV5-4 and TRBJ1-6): ETGVTQSPTHLIKTRGQQVTLRCSSQSGHNTVSWYQQALGQGPQFIFQYYREEENGRGNFPPRFSGLQFPNYSSELNVNALELDDSALYLCASSMDYNSPLHFGNGTRLTVT.

CDR3 sequence reads: CASTLIGLALREQFF. DNA of the CDR3: TGTGCCAGCACCCTAATAGGACTAGCCCTACGGGAGCAGTTCTTC. The gene calls are TRBV11-3 and TRBJ2-1; 8 positions match TRBD2. The CDR3 covers 15 residues. Germline-derived CDR1 and CDR2 are SGHNT and YENEEA. Germline trimming cut 7 bases from V and 10 bases from J; bases unmatched to any gene: 15.

This chain's CDR3 is CASSPLWGLRGAFF. The CDR3 region has the DNA TGTGCCAGCAGCCCACTCTGGGGACTTAGAGGAGCTTTCTTT. The genes are TRBV3-1 (or the pseudogene TRBV3-2) and TRBJ1-1, with D perhaps matching TRBD1 (5 bases). This CDR3 is 14 amino acids long. Trimming cost V 4 bases and J 10 bases, with 19 bases left between them. Germline V gives CDR1 LGHDT, CDR2 YNNKEL (reference sequence).

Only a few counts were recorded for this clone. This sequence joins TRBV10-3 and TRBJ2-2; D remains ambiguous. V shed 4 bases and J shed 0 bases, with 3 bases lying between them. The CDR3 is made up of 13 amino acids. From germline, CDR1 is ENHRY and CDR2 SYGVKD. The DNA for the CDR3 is TGTGCCATCAGTGGCCCGAACACCGGGGAGCTGTTTTTT. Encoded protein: CAISGPNTGELFF.

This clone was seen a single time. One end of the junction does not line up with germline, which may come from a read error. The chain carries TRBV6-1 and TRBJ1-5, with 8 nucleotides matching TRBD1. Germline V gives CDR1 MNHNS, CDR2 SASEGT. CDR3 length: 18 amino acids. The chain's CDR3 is CASSEGQGPIANNQPQHF. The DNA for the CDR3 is TGTGCCAGCAGCGAAGGACAGGGCCCAATAGCAAACAATCAGCCCCAGCATTTT.

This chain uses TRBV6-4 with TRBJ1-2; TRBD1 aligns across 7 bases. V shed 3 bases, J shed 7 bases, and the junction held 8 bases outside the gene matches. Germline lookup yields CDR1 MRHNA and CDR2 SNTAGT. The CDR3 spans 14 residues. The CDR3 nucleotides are TGTGCCAGCAGTGATTTCCGGGACAGCTGTGGCTACACCTTC. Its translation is CASSDFRDSCGYTF.

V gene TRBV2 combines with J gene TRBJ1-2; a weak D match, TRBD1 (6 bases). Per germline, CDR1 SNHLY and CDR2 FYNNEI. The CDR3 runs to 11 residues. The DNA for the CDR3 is TGTGCATCAGGGGTCGCCAGGGGCTACACCTTC. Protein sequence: CASGVARGYTF.

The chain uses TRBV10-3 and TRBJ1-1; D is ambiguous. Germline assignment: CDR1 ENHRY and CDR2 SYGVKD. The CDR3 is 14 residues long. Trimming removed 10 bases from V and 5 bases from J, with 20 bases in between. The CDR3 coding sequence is TGTGCCACAACCGGGAGAGGACCCGGGACTGAAGCTTTCTTT. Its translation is CATTGRGPGTEAFF.

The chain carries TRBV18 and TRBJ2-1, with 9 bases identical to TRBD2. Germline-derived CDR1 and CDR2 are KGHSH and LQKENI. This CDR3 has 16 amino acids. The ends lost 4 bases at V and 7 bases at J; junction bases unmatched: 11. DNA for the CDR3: TGTGCCAGCTCACTTGAGGCGGGGGGGCTATGGAATGAGCAGTTCTTC. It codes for CASSLEAGGLWNEQFF.

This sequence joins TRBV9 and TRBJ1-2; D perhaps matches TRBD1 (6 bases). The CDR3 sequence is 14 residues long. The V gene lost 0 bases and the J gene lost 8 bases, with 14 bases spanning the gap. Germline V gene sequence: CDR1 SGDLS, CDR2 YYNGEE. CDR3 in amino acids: CASSVGSTGSGYTF. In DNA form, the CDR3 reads TGTGCCAGCAGCGTAGGTAGCACAGGGAGCGGCTACACCTTC.

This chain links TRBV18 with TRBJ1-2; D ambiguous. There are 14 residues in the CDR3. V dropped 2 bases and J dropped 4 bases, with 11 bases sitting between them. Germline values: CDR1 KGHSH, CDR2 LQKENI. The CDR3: CASSPAASPYGYTF. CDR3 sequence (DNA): TGTGCCAGCTCACCAGCGGCTTCCCCCTATGGCTACACCTTC.

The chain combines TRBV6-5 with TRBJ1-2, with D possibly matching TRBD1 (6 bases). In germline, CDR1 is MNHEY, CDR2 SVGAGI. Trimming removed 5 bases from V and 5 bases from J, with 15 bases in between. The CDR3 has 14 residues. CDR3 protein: CASSRRTAGYGYTF. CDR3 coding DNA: TGTGCCAGCAGTAGACGGACAGCCGGGTATGGCTACACCTTC.

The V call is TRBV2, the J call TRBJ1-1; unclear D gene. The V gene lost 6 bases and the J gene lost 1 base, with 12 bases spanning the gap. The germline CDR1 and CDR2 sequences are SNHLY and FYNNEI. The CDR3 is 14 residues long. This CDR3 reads CASSGLRKNTEAFF. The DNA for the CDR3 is TGTGCCAGCAGCGGACTTCGGAAGAACACTGAAGCTTTCTTT.

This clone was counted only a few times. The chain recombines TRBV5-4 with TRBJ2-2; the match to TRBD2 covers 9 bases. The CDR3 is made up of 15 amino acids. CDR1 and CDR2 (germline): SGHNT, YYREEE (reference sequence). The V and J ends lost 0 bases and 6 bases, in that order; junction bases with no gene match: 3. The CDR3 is CASSLERGEAGELFF. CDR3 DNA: TGTGCCAGCAGCTTGGAGCGGGGGGAGGCCGGGGAGCTGTTTTTT.

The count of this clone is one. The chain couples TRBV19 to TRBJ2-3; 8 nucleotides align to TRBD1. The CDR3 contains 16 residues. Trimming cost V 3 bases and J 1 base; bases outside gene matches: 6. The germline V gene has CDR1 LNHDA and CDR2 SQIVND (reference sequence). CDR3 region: CASSIGQGLGTDTQYF. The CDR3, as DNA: TGTGCCAGTAGTATCGGACAGGGACTGGGCACAGATACGCAGTATTTT.

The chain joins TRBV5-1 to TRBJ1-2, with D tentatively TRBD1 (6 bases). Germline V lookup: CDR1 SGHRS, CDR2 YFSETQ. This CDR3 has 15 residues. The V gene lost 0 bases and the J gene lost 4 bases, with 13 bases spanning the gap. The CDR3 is CASSLAWDKFYGYTF. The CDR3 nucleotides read TGCGCCAGCAGCTTGGCCTGGGACAAGTTCTATGGCTACACCTTC.

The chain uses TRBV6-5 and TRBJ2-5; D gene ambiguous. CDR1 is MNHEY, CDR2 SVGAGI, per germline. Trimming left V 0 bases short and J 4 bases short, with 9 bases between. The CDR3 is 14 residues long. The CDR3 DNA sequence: TGTGCCAGCAGTTACTCGTCGAGAAGAGAGACCCAGTACTTC. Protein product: CASSYSSRRETQYF.